This TCR beta chain was profiled in a study of long-term antiretroviral therapy in people with HIV. Study as a whole: Of all samples, the earliest predate the 2015 immediate-ART recommendation by about a decade. Study observations and caveats: Transplant-donor-level diversity was not reached after ART, though diversity increased.

V was pared by 2 bases and J by 2 bases, with 4 bases between. The CDR3 extends over 13 amino acids. Per the germline V gene, CDR1 is LNHDA and CDR2 is SQIVND (reference sequence). Relative to its sample, this clone is medium-sized. Its specificity is unknown. Assay version v3.0 of immunoSEQ was used, and it was run at survey level. In sequencing, roughly 35,000-50,000 T-cell genomes per sample were targeted. This table comes from immunoSEQ multiplex PCR, and its TCRdb copy is limited to in-frame clones, with some not included. The table records tens of thousands of clones, roughly 80% of them present only once. All donors provided no fewer than one pre-ART and no fewer than two post-ART PBMC samples.

This TCR was sampled from a woman aged 40 to 50 with HIV. The sequences come from unsorted PBMCs, collected 1.1 years before starting antiretroviral therapy. The rearrangement uses TRBV19 and TRBJ1-5, with D uncertain. CDR3 DNA sequence: TGTGCCAGTAGTATATGGGGCAATCAGCCCCAGCATTTT. Translating gives CASSIWGNQPQHF.